This record concerns one TCR beta chain sequence. Other DNA sequences in the sample encode the same CDR3. The data were taken from a study of shared clonotypes between healthy human individuals. This CDR3 is built from 14 residues. The germline V gene has CDR1 KGHSH and CDR2 LQKENI. V gave up 1 base and J gave up 4 bases, with 8 bases separating them. The repertoire was sequenced with immunoSEQ multiplex PCR; TCRdb's copy has only in-frame clones and lacks some. The sample lists hundreds of thousands of clones, around 81% occurring once. Sequenced sample: PBMCs. The TCR originated in a woman aged 40 to 50 in good health. Some clones in this sample may be carry-over from other donors' samples. The chain couples TRBV18 to TRBJ1-5, with no clear D. DNA of the CDR3: TGTGCCAGCTCACCACAGGGTGGGAATCAGCCCCAGCATTTT. Amino acids: CASSPQGGNQPQHF.